Presented here are 24 T cell receptor beta chains from one specimen sequenced in a study of OX40 agonist ivuxolimab in advanced cancers. Generated by immunoSEQ multiplex PCR, the TCRdb table keeps only in-frame clones and is missing some. Of around 70,000 clones in the sample, 80% to 95% were seen once. This sample comprised CD4+ or CD8+ T cells sorted from blood, obtained in a trial of the OX40 agonist ivuxolimab. All receptors derive from an adult with an advanced solid tumor such as melanoma, head and neck, liver or kidney cancer.

V and J are TRBV6-4 and TRBJ1-2, with D tentatively TRBD1 (5 bases). The CDR3 has 13 residues. The ends were cut back, 4 bases at V and 7 bases at J, with 13 bases in the middle. CDR1 and CDR2 (germline): MRHNA, SNTAGT. For the CDR3, the DNA is TGTGCCAGCAGTGGCGGACGGGGCGGTGGCTACACCTTC. Translation gives CASSGGRGGGYTF.

This clone was picked up one time. V usage is TRBV6-1 and J usage is TRBJ1-2; possible D gene TRBD1, 5 bases. Between the trimmed V and J ends, which lost 2 bases and 7 bases, there was a span of 14 bases. The CDR3 contains 14 residues. The V gene's germline CDR1 is MNHNS and CDR2 SASEGT. The CDR3 spells CASSESTGARGYTF. CDR3 sequence (DNA): TGTGCCAGCAGTGAATCGACCGGGGCGCGTGGCTACACCTTC.

The chain carries TRBV27 and TRBJ2-7; D may be TRBD1 or TRBD2 (5 bases each). V lost 2 bases, J lost 6 bases, and 20 bases lay in between. The CDR3 extends over 16 amino acids. Germline CDR1 is MNHEY and CDR2 is SMNVEV (reference sequence). Written as DNA, the CDR3 is TGTGCCAGCAGTTTAGCCTTGGCCGGGACCGGACTCGAGCAGTACTTC. This translates into CASSLALAGTGLEQYF.

In this sample, this clone is medium-sized. The chain employs TRBV4-1 and TRBJ1-1; weak D call: TRBD1 (5 bases). V lost 4 bases and J lost 4, with 16 bases in between. The germline gives CDR1 MGHRA, CDR2 YSYEKL. The CDR3 consists of 15 residues. DNA for the CDR3: TGCGCCAGCAGCCCGTTCGAGGGGCTCGGCACTGAAGCTTTCTTT. It specifies CASSPFEGLGTEAFF.

V usage is TRBV9 and J usage is TRBJ2-2, with no clear D. CDR1 SGDLS and CDR2 YYNGEE come from the germline V gene. The CDR3 contains 12 residues. V was trimmed by 3 bases and J by 1 base, leaving 1 base between them. The CDR3 sequence: CASSGNTGELFF. CDR3 coding DNA: TGTGCCAGCAGCGGGAACACCGGGGAGCTGTTTTTT.

This sequence joins TRBV2 and TRBJ2-7; D is unresolved. The V gene lost 7 bases and the J gene lost 3 bases, with 16 bases spanning the gap. CDR3 length equals 14 residues. The germline V gene encodes CDR1 SNHLY and CDR2 FYNNEI. The CDR3 region is CASIESGESYEQYF. The CDR3 DNA reads as TGTGCCAGCATTGAGAGTGGAGAAAGCTACGAGCAGTACTTC.

This chain uses TRBV5-4 with TRBJ2-6, with TRBD1 matching over 10 bases. CDR1 and CDR2 (germline): SGHNT, YYREEE (reference sequence). This CDR3 comprises 18 residues. The ends lost 4 bases at V and 4 bases at J; junction bases unmatched: 11. The CDR3 here is CASSPGGQGLWGANVLTF. As DNA, the CDR3 is TGTGCCAGCAGCCCCGGGGGACAGGGGCTTTGGGGGGCCAACGTCCTGACTTTC.

The chain combines TRBV7-9 with TRBJ2-2; D not certain. The germline V and J ends were trimmed by 4 bases and 4 bases, with 7 bases remaining between them. CDR1 and CDR2 from the germline V gene are SEHNR and FQNEAQ (reference sequence). The CDR3 consists of 13 residues. The CDR3 loop reads CASSSGRTGELFF. In DNA form, the CDR3 reads TGTGCCAGCAGCTCAGGACGCACCGGGGAGCTGTTTTTT.

The gene calls are TRBV28 and TRBJ1-1; 9 bases are shared with TRBD1. Germline V gene lookup returns CDR1 MDHEN and CDR2 SYDVKM. V dropped 2 bases and J dropped 6; count of bases not matched to a gene: 10. The CDR3 has 16 amino acids. The CDR3 nucleotides read TGTGCCAGCAGTTTACGACCGGGACAGGGTTTCGCTGAAGCTTTCTTT. Translating it yields CASSLRPGQGFAEAFF.

The genes are TRBV6-4 and TRBJ2-3; possibly TRBD1 or TRBD2 for D (6 bases each). This CDR3 comprises 15 residues. With 4 bases removed from V and 7 bases from J, the gap between germline ends came to 18 bases. The V gene's germline CDR1 is MRHNA and CDR2 SNTAGT. CDR3 residues: CASSALPGGGHTQYF. The CDR3 nucleotides are TGTGCCAGCAGTGCCCTACCGGGTGGGGGGCATACGCAGTATTTT.

The chain carries TRBV5-6 and TRBJ1-1; D is ambiguous. The CDR3 is 13 amino acids. CDR1 SGHDT and CDR2 YYEEEE come from the germline V gene. Trimming removed 4 bases from V and 9 bases from J, with 16 bases in between. DNA of the CDR3: TGTGCCAGCAGCGACTTCGTTGGGTCGAAAGCTTTCTTT. It specifies CASSDFVGSKAFF.

The rearrangement uses TRBV12-5 and TRBJ2-7; 8 positions agree with TRBD2. CDR1 is LGHNT, CDR2 FRNRAP, per germline. V shed 7 bases and J 9 bases; nucleotides not matched to a gene: 11. This CDR3 comprises 13 residues. The CDR3 reads CASDPSGGSGQYF. In DNA, the CDR3 is TGTGCTAGTGACCCATCGGGGGGGTCGGGGCAGTACTTC.

A few counts support this clone. V usage is TRBV7-9 and J usage is TRBJ1-5; unclear D gene. The CDR3 runs to 14 residues. The V end was cut by 4 bases, the J end by 4 bases, with 11 bases between. CDR1 SEHNR and CDR2 FQNEAQ come from the germline V gene (reference sequence). This chain's CDR3 is CASSSALVNQPQHF. CDR3 coding DNA: TGTGCCAGCAGCTCAGCGTTAGTAAATCAGCCCCAGCATTTT.

In this sample, this clone turned up once. V gene TRBV29-1 combines with J gene TRBJ1-4; a weak D match, TRBD1 (6 bases). V dropped 7 bases and J dropped 6 bases, with 21 bases sitting between them. CDR1 and CDR2 (germline): SQVTM, ANQGSEA. The CDR3 is 15 residues long. CDR3 in DNA: TGCAGCGCTGGCTACGTGGGGGCTGGGCATGAAAAACTGTTTTTT. This gives the protein CSAGYVGAGHEKLFF.

The chain uses TRBV27 and TRBJ1-2; weak D call: TRBD1 (6 bases). Germline loops: CDR1 MNHEY, CDR2 SMNVEV (reference sequence). V lost 5 bases and J lost 4, with 14 bases in between. CDR3 length: 14 amino acids. The CDR3 loop reads CASSPLGTLYGYTF. As DNA, the CDR3 is TGTGCCAGCAGTCCCCTTGGGACACTCTATGGCTACACCTTC.

The chain links TRBV29-1 to TRBJ2-3, with a tentative D call TRBD2 (5 bases). Trimming shortened V by 7 bases and J by 4 bases, and 21 bases separated the two germline ends. This CDR3 spans 15 amino acids. CDR1 and CDR2 (germline): SQVTM, ANQGSEA. The DNA for the CDR3 is TGCAGCGCCGCAGGAGGCCTTCACCGTCCAGATACGCAGTATTTT. Its translation: CSAAGGLHRPDTQYF.

The table lists this clone with a count of one. The genes are TRBV11-3 and TRBJ2-1; no reliable D call. Germline V CDR1 and CDR2: SGHNT, YENEEA. Between the trimmed V and J ends, which lost 5 bases and 5 bases, there was a span of 7 bases. This CDR3 spans 12 amino acids. Written as DNA, the CDR3 is TGTGCCAGCAGCCAAGGGAACAATGAGCAGTTCTTC. This codes for CASSQGNNEQFF.

The chain has TRBV9 and TRBJ1-5; no reliable D call. The CDR3 extends over 15 amino acids. Looked up from germline, CDR1 is SGDLS and CDR2 is YYNGEE. Trimming shortened V by 0 bases and J by 2 bases, and 9 bases separated the two germline ends. CDR3 in amino acids: CASSVGGNGNQPQHF. The CDR3 bases are TGTGCCAGCAGCGTAGGAGGAAACGGCAATCAGCCCCAGCATTTT. The whole variable domain, remainder taken from reference TRBV9 and TRBJ1-5, is DSGVTQTPKHLITATGQRVTLRCSPRSGDLSVYWYQQSLDQGLQFLIQYYNGEERAKGNILERFSAQQFPDLHSELNLSSLELGDSALYFCASSVGGNGNQPQHFGDGTRLSIL.

This rearrangement joins TRBV21-1 to TRBJ2-7. TRBV21-1 is flagged as a pseudogene. CDR3 size: 12 residues. Written as DNA, the CDR3 is TGTGCCACCGATAGGGCTAACTACGAGCAGTACTTC. Translation gives CATDRANYEQYF.

This chain links TRBV7-9 with TRBJ2-1; 8 nucleotides match TRBD1. J was trimmed by 4 bases and V by 5 bases; bases with no gene match: 10. This CDR3 contains 16 residues. Germline lookup yields CDR1 SEHNR and CDR2 FQNEAQ (reference sequence). The DNA for the CDR3 is TGTGCCAGCAGCCGACTTTCGGGACAGGAGTACAATGAGCAGTTCTTC. This encodes CASSRLSGQEYNEQFF.

The J gene is TRBJ2-2, the V gene TRBV29-1, with D unclear. CDR1 and CDR2 from the germline V gene are SQVTM and ANQGSEA. Trimming removed 2 bases at V and 12 bases at J, with 22 bases between. The CDR3 covers 15 residues. In nucleotides, the CDR3 is TGCAGCGTTGAATGGGCGGCGGCCGCGGTCCCCCAGCTGTTTTTT. Translating it yields CSVEWAAAAVPQLFF.

This clone has only one observation. The CDR3 region is CASIQGRNEQFF. The CDR3 region has the DNA TGTGCCAGCATACAGGGGAGGAATGAGCAGTTCTTC. This chain connects TRBV6-1 to TRBJ2-1; D might be TRBD1 (7 bases). The V end lost 7 bases, the J end lost 7 bases, and 11 bases lay between the germline ends. The CDR3 length is 12 residues. Germline CDR1 and CDR2: MNHNS and SASEGT.

The V call is TRBV19, the J call TRBJ2-7, with TRBD1 identical over 9 bases. The V gene's germline CDR1 is LNHDA and CDR2 SQIVND (reference sequence). V lost 8 bases and J lost 4; bases outside the gene matches: 9. The CDR3 contains 14 residues. CDR3: CASSIGTGMYEQYF. The CDR3 DNA follows: TGTGCCAGTTCCATTGGGACAGGGATGTACGAGCAGTACTTC.

The CDR3: CASSQQTGGQGGELFF. CDR3 sequence (DNA): TGTGCCAGCAGCCAACAGACAGGGGGTCAGGGCGGGGAGCTGTTTTTT. The V call is TRBV11-2, the J call TRBJ2-2; 9 bases agree with TRBD1. Losses at the gene ends were 5 bases for V and 7 bases for J; bases not matched to a gene: 11. This CDR3 spans 16 amino acids. The germline gives CDR1 SGHAT, CDR2 FQNNGV.